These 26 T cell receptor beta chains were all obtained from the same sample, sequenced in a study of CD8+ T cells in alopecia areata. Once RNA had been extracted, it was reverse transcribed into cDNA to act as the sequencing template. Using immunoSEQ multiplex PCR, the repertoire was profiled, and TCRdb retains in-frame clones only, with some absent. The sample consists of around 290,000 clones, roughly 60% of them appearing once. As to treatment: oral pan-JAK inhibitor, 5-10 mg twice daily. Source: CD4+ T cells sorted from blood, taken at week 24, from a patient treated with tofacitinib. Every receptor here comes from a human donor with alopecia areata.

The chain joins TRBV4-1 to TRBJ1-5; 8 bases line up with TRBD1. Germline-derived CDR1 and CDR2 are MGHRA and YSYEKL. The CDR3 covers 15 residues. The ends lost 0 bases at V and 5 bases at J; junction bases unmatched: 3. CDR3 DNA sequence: TGCGCCAGCAGCCAAGACGCAGGGGGCTATCAGCCCCAGCATTTT. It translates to CASSQDAGGYQPQHF.

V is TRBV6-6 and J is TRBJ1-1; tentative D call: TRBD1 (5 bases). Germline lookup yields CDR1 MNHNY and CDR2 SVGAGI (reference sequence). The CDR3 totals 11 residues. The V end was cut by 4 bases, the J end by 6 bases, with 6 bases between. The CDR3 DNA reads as TGTGCCAGCAGTTCGGGACCTGAAGCTTTCTTT. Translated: CASSSGPEAFF.

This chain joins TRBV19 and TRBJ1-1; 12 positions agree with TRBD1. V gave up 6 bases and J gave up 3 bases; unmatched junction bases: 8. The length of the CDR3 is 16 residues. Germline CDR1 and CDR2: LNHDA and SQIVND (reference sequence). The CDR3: CASRPGQGAFYTEAFF. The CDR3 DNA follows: TGTGCCAGTAGGCCGGGACAGGGGGCTTTCTACACTGAAGCTTTCTTT. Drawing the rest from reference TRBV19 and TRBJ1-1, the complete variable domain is DGGITQSPKYLFRKEGQNVTLSCEQNLNHDAMYWYRQDPGQGLRLIYYSQIVNDFQKGDIAEGYSVSREKKESFPLTVTSAQKNPTAFYLCASRPGQGAFYTEAFFGQGTRLTVV.

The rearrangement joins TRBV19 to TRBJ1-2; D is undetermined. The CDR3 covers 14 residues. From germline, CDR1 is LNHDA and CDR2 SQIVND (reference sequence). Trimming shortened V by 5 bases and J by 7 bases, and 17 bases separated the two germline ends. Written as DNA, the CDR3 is TGTGCCAGTAGTGTTCCCGGGGTGAAGGGTGGCTACACCTTC. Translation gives CASSVPGVKGGYTF.

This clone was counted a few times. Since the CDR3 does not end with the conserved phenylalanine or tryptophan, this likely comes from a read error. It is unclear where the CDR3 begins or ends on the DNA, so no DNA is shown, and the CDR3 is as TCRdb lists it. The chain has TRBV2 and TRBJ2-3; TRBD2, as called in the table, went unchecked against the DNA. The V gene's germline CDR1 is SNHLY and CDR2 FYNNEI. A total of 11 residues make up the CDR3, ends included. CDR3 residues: CASTEDWSPHL.

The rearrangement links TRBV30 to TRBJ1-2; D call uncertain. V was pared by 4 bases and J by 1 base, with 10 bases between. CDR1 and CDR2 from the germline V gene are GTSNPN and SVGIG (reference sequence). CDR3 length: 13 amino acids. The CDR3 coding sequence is TGTGCCTGGACGAAACAGCGTAACTATGGCTACACCTTC. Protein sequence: CAWTKQRNYGYTF.

CDR3 sequence (DNA): TGCAGCACTACCACAGGGGCCGGGGAGCTGTTTTTT. Protein sequence: CSTTTGAGELFF. The chain links TRBV29-1 to TRBJ2-2; 7 bases agree with TRBD1. The CDR3 spans 12 residues. The V segment lost 8 bases and the J segment 6 bases; nucleotides outside the gene matches: 6. Looked up from germline, CDR1 is SQVTM and CDR2 is ANQGSEA.

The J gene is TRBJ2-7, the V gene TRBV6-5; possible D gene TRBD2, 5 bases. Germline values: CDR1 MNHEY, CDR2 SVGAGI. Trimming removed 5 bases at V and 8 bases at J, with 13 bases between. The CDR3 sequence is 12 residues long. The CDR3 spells CASSPGSGKQYF. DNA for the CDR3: TGTGCCAGCAGTCCTGGTTCGGGGAAGCAGTACTTC.

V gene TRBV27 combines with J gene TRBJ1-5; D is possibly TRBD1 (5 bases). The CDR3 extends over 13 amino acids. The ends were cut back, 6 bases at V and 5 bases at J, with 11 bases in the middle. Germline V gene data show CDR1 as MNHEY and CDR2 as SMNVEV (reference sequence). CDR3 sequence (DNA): TGTGCCAGCAGGGGTGGGGGATATCAGCCCCAGCATTTT. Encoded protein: CASRGGGYQPQHF.

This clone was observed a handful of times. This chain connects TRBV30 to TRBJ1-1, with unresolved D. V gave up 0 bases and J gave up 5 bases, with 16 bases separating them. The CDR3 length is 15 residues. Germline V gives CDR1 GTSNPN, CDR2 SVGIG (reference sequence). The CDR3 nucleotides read TGTGCCTGGAGTGTAGGCGCTAGGGTAGGGACTGAAGCTTTCTTT. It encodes CAWSVGARVGTEAFF.

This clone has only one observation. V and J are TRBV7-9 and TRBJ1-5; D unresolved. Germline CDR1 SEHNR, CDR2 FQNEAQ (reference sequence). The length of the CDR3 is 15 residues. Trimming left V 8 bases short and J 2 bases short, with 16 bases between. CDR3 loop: CASGGDGDGNQPQHF. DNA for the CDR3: TGTGCCAGCGGCGGGGATGGGGATGGCAATCAGCCCCAGCATTTT.

The CDR3 DNA reads as TGTGCCAGCAGTTACCGAAGGGGGTTCGGCTACACCTTC. It translates to CASSYRRGFGYTF. This chain connects TRBV6-5 to TRBJ1-2, with D perhaps TRBD1 (6 bases). Germline CDR1 is MNHEY and CDR2 is SVGAGI. Deletions cut 2 bases from V and 8 bases from J, with 12 bases between. This CDR3 is built from 13 residues.

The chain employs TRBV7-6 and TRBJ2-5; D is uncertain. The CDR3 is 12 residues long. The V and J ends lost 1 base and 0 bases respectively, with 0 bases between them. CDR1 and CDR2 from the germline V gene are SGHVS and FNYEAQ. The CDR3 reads CASSLDQETQYF. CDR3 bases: TGTGCCAGCAGCTTAGACCAAGAGACCCAGTACTTC.

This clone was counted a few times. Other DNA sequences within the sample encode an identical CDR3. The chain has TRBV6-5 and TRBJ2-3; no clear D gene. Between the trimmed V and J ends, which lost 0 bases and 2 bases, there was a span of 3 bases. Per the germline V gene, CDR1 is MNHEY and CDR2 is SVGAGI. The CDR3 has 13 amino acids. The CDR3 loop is CASSYSTTDTQYF. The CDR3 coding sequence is TGTGCCAGCAGTTACTCGACCACAGATACGCAGTATTTT.

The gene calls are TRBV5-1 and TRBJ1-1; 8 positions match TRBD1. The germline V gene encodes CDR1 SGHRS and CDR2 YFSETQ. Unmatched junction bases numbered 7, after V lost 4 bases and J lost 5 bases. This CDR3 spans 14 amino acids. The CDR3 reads CASSIGTGLTEAFF. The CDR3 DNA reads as TGCGCCAGCAGCATCGGGACAGGACTAACTGAAGCTTTCTTT.

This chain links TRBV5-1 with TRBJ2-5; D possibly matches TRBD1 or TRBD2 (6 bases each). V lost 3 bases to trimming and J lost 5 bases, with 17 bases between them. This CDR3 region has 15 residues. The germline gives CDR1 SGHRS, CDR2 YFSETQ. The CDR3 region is CASSWGRGDRETQYF. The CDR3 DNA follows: TGCGCCAGCAGCTGGGGGCGCGGGGACCGGGAGACCCAGTACTTC.

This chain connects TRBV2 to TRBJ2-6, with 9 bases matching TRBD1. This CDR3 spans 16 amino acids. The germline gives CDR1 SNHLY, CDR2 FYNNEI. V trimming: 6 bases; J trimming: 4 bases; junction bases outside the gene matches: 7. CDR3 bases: TGTGCCAGCAGAGCCTACAGGGGGCTCGGGGCCAACGTCCTGACTTTC. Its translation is CASRAYRGLGANVLTF.

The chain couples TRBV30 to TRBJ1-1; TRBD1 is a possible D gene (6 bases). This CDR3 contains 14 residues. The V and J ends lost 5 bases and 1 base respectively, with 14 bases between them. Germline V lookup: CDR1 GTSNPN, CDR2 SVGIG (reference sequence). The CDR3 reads CAWQTGMGNTEAFF. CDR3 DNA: TGTGCCTGGCAAACAGGGATGGGGAACACTGAAGCTTTCTTT. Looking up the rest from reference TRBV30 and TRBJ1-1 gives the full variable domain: SQTIHQWPATLVQPVGSPLSLECTVEGTSNPNLYWYRQAAGRGLQLLFYSVGIGQISSEVPQNLSASRPQDRQFILSSKKLLLSDSGFYLCAWQTGMGNTEAFFGQGTRLTVV.

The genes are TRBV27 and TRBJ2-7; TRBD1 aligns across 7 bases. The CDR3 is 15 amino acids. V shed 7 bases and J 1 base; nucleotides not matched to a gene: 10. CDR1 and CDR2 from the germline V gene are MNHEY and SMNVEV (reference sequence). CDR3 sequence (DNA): TGTGCCAGCACCCAAAGGATGGGACAGTCCTACGAGCAGTACTTC. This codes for CASTQRMGQSYEQYF.

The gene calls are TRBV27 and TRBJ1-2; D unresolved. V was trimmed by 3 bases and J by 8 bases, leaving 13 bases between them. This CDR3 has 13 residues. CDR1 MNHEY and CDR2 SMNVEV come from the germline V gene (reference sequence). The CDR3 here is CASSLWAGAGYTF. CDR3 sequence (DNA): TGTGCCAGCAGTTTGTGGGCAGGTGCAGGCTACACCTTC.

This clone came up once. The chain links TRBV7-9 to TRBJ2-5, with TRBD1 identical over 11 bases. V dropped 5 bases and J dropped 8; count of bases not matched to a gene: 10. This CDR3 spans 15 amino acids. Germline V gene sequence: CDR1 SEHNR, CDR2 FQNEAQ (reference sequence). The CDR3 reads CASSPGTGGGETQYF. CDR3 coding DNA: TGTGCCAGCAGCCCTGGGACAGGGGGAGGAGAAACCCAGTACTTC.

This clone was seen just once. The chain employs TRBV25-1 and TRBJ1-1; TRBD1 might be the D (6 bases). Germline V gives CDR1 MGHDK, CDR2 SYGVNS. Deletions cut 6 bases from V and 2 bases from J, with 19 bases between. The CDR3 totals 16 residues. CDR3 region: CASSLQGLPTNTEAFF. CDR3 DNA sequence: TGTGCCAGCAGCTTACAGGGACTTCCAACCAACACTGAAGCTTTCTTT. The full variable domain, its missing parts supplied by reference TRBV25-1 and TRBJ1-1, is EADIYQTPRYLVIGTGKKITLECSQTMGHDKMYWYQQDPGMELHLIHYSYGVNSTEKGDLSSESTVSRIRTEHFPLTLESARPSHTSQYLCASSLQGLPTNTEAFFGQGTRLTVV.

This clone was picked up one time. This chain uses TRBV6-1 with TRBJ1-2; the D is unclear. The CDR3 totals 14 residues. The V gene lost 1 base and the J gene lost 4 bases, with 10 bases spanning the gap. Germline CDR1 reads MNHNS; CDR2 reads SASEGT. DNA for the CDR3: TGTGCCAGCAGTGAAGAGGCCTCGGGCTATGGCTACACCTTC. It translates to CASSEEASGYGYTF.

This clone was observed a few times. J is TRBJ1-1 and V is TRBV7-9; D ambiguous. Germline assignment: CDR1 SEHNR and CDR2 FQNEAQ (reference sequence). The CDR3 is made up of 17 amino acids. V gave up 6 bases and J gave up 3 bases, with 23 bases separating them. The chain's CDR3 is CASSLPGVGHFHTEAFF. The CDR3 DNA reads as TGTGCCAGCAGTCTCCCCGGGGTCGGGCACTTCCACACTGAAGCTTTCTTT.

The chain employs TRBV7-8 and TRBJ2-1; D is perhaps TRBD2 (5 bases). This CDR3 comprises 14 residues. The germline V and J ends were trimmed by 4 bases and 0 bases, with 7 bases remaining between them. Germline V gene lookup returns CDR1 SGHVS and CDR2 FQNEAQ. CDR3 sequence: CASSSSGSYNEQFF. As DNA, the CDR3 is TGTGCCAGCAGCTCGAGCGGCTCCTACAATGAGCAGTTCTTC.

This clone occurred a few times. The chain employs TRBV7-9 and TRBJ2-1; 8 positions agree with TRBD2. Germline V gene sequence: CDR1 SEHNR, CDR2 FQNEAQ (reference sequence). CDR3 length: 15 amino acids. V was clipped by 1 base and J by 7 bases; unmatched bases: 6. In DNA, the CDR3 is TGTGCCAGCAGCTTAGGTGGCCTAGCGGGTAATGAGCAGTTCTTC. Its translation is CASSLGGLAGNEQFF.